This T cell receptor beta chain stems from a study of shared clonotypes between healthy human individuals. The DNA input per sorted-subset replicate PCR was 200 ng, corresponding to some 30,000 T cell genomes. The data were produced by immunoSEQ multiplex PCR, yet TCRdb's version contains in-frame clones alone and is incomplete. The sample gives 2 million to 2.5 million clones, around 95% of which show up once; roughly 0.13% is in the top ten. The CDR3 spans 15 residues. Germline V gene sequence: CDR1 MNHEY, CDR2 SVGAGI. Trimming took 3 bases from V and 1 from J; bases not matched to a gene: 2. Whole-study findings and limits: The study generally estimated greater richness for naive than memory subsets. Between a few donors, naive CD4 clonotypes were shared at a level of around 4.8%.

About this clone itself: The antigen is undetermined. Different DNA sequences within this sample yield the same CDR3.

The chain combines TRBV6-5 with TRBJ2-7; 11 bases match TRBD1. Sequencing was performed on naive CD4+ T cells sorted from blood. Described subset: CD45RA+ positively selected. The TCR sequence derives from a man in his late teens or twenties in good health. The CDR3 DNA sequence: TGTGCCAGCAGTTATGGGACAGGGGGGTCCTACGAGCAGTACTTC. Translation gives CASSYGTGGSYEQYF.